Listed here is a single T cell receptor beta chain. Antigen: not known. The Oncomine TCR Beta short-read assay sequenced DNA from cultured CD4+ T cells. Genomic DNA extraction was carried out from cultured CD4+ T cells. TCRdb analysed the PCR reads with MiXCR anew, one entry per CDR3 protein. Of around 15,000 distinct CDR3 sequences detected, about 53% appear once; the ten largest clones hold around 10%. The data were obtained in a study of vaccination and CD4 T cells after COVID-19. The overall study: Overlapping spike pools from SARS-CoV-2 and HCoV-NL63, HCoV-OC43 and HCoV-229E served as culture stimuli.

Treatment reported: approximately nine-day PBMC culture with coronavirus spike peptide pools or control peptides (ViraFEST assay). This TCR came from a human donor who had recovered from COVID-19. What was sequenced was CD4+ T cells from blood, cultured in vitro.

In DNA form, the CDR3 reads TGTGCCAGCTCACCAGAACGGATAGGTGGGGAGACCCAGTACTTC. Encoded protein: CASSPERIGGETQYF. This chain uses TRBV18 with TRBJ2-5; D remains ambiguous. The CDR3 has 15 residues. Germline V gene lookup returns CDR1 KGHSH and CDR2 LQKENI. V was pared by 2 bases and J by 5 bases, with 15 bases between.